A single sample is the source of the 19 T cell receptor beta chains below, sequenced in a study of glioma-infiltrating T cells after dendritic cell vaccination. Time point here: after dendritic cell vaccination, including at tumor progression/relapse. Method: immunoSEQ multiplex PCR; TCRdb's copy keeps in-frame clones and lacks some. The table includes 70,000 to 95,000 clones, roughly 84% detected once. This material consisted of blood, taken after dendritic cell vaccination. The receptors here all came from a human donor with glioblastoma.

This clone has more than one count but fewer than ten. CDR3 sequence: CASSSGGVYNSPLHF. The CDR3 nucleotides are TGTGCCAGCAGCTCTGGGGGCGTATATAATTCACCCCTCCACTTT. This sequence joins TRBV7-9 and TRBJ1-6; D possibly corresponds to TRBD1 (6 bases). Trimming pared 4 bases from V and 4 bases from J, leaving 11 bases between. CDR3 length equals 15 residues. Per the germline V gene, CDR1 is SEHNR and CDR2 is FQNEAQ (reference sequence). The variable domain in full, completed from reference TRBV7-9 and TRBJ1-6, reads DTGVSQNPRHKITKRGQNVTFRCDPISEHNRLYWYRQTLGQGPEFLTYFQNEAQLEKSRLLSDRFSAERPKGSFSTLEIQRTEQGDSAMYLCASSSGGVYNSPLHFGNGTRLTVT.

The table lists this clone with a few counts. The chain uses TRBV11-2 and TRBJ1-2; a weak D match, TRBD1 (6 bases). Trimming took off 5 bases at V and 7 bases at J, with 17 bases between the two ends. Germline V lookup: CDR1 SGHAT, CDR2 FQNNGV. This CDR3 contains 14 residues. CDR3 DNA: TGTGCCAGCAGCCCTACAGGGAAGATGGGTGGCTACACCTTC. The encoded protein is CASSPTGKMGGYTF.

This chain uses TRBV6-1 with TRBJ2-7, with D tentatively TRBD1 (6 bases). V was cut by 8 bases and J by 2 bases, with 10 bases left in between. In germline, CDR1 is MNHNS, CDR2 SASEGT. The CDR3 loop spans 12 amino acids. The CDR3 DNA reads TGTGCCAGCTTGGACAGAGCCTACGAGCAGTACTTC. Amino acids: CASLDRAYEQYF.

The chain carries TRBV6-5 and TRBJ2-7, with a possible D match to TRBD2 (7 bases). CDR3 length: 15 amino acids. Germline CDR1 is MNHEY and CDR2 is SVGAGI. The V end was cut by 2 bases, the J end by 3 bases, with 14 bases between. The CDR3 reads CASSYGGGQIYEQYF. In nucleotides, the CDR3 is TGTGCCAGCAGTTACGGGGGGGGGCAGATCTACGAGCAGTACTTC.

The chain combines TRBV19 with TRBJ2-4; D not resolved. V was clipped by 4 bases and J by 5 bases, with 9 bases between them. This CDR3 is 13 amino acids long. Germline V gene sequence: CDR1 LNHDA, CDR2 SQIVND (reference sequence). This CDR3 is CASSRSAQNIQYF. Here the CDR3 DNA reads TGTGCCAGTAGTAGGAGCGCCCAAAACATTCAGTACTTC.

The chain joins TRBV4-1 to TRBJ1-2, with D unclear. The CDR3 is 16 residues long. Germline assignment: CDR1 MGHRA and CDR2 YSYEKL. The germline V and J ends were trimmed by 6 bases and 2 bases, with 19 bases remaining between them. DNA for the CDR3: TGCGCCAGCAGGACTGGGGTAGCGGCCCTAAACTATGGCTACACCTTC. Translation: CASRTGVAALNYGYTF.

The J gene is TRBJ1-1, the V gene TRBV4-2, with D perhaps TRBD1 (5 bases). The CDR3 loop spans 16 amino acids. Germline V lookup: CDR1 LGHNA, CDR2 YNFKEQ. V lost 4 bases and J lost 4, with 19 bases in between. The CDR3 DNA follows: TGTGCCAGCAGCCTTCACCCAAGCGGGGGGATCACTGAAGCTTTCTTT. This translates into CASSLHPSGGITEAFF.

This rearrangement joins TRBV19 to TRBJ1-2; 8 bases fit TRBD1. The length of the CDR3 is 15 residues. Trimming took 2 bases from V and 6 from J; bases not matched to a gene: 8. Germline V gene data show CDR1 as LNHDA and CDR2 as SQIVND (reference sequence). The CDR3 sequence: CASSIWTGPMNGYTF. The CDR3 DNA reads as TGTGCCAGTAGTATATGGACAGGGCCGATGAATGGCTACACCTTC.

The table lists this clone with a count of one. This chain links TRBV5-1 with TRBJ2-7; 10 nucleotides agree with TRBD2. After removal of 7 bases from V and 7 bases from J, the junction contained 11 bases not matched to a gene. The CDR3 is made up of 14 amino acids. CDR1 and CDR2 from the germline V gene are SGHRS and YFSETQ. CDR3 sequence: CASRAGGDGGEQYF. CDR3 in DNA: TGCGCCAGCCGAGCGGGAGGGGACGGAGGGGAGCAGTACTTC.

The J gene is TRBJ1-1, the V gene TRBV29-1; tentative D call: TRBD1 (5 bases). The ends were cut back, 5 bases at V and 4 bases at J, with 14 bases in the middle. This CDR3 has 13 residues. Per the germline V gene, CDR1 is SQVTM and CDR2 is ANQGSEA. The CDR3 DNA follows: TGCAGCGTTAGCAGGGTCACCGGCACTGAAGCTTTCTTT. Translation gives CSVSRVTGTEAFF.

This clone was recorded a few times. The chain has TRBV5-1 and TRBJ1-3; the match to TRBD1 covers 8 bases. There are 15 residues in the CDR3. J lost 8 bases, V lost 0 bases, and 7 bases had no gene match. Germline V CDR1 and CDR2: SGHRS, YFSETQ. This CDR3 is CASSLGSGGSDTIYF. CDR3 coding DNA: TGCGCCAGCAGCTTGGGATCAGGGGGCAGCGACACCATATATTTT. Complete variable domain (other parts from reference TRBV5-1 and TRBJ1-3): KAGVTQTPRYLIKTRGQQVTLSCSPISGHRSVSWYQQTPGQGLQFLFEYFSETQRNKGNFPGRFSGRQFSNSRSEMNVSTLELGDSALYLCASSLGSGGSDTIYFGEGSWLTVV.

The V gene is TRBV5-4, the J gene TRBJ2-5, with D possibly matching TRBD2 (5 bases). This CDR3 has 12 amino acids. Trimming cost V 2 bases and J 5 bases, with 7 bases left between them. Germline V gives CDR1 SGHNT, CDR2 YYREEE (reference sequence). The CDR3 DNA follows: TGTGCCAGCAGCTTTTGGGAGGAGACCCAGTACTTC. Its translation is CASSFWEETQYF.

This clone was seen only once. This sequence joins TRBV11-3 and TRBJ1-2; D is uncertain. Trimming took 2 bases from V and 1 from J, leaving 8 bases between them. Germline CDR1 SGHNT, CDR2 YENEEA. The CDR3 is 14 residues long. CDR3 nucleotides: TGTGCCAGCAGCTTAACCGACTTTAACTATGGCTACACCTTC. Translation gives CASSLTDFNYGYTF. The variable domain in full, completed from reference TRBV11-3 and TRBJ1-2, reads EAGVVQSPRYKIIEKKQPVAFWCNPISGHNTLYWYLQNLGQGPELLIRYENEEAVDDSQLPKDRFSAERLKGVDSTLKIQPAELGDSAVYLCASSLTDFNYGYTFGSGTRLTVV.

This sequence joins TRBV6-6 and TRBJ1-2, with 7 nucleotides matching TRBD1. V gave up 4 bases and J gave up 0 bases; unmatched junction bases: 2. The CDR3 is 14 amino acids. Per germline, CDR1 MNHNY and CDR2 SVGAGI (reference sequence). The CDR3 coding sequence is TGTGCCAGCAGTTCTGGGACAGCTAACTATGGCTACACCTTC. It translates to CASSSGTANYGYTF.

The V call is TRBV10-3, the J call TRBJ2-7; tentatively, D is TRBD2 (5 bases). CDR3 length equals 12 residues. Germline assignment: CDR1 ENHRY and CDR2 SYGVKD. Trimming removed 4 bases from V and 2 bases from J, with 6 bases in between. The CDR3 DNA sequence: TGTGCCATCAGTGTCGGGACCTACGAGCAGTACTTC. Protein: CAISVGTYEQYF.

The CDR3 loop reads CASSDRGFYEQYF. DNA of the CDR3: TGCGCCAGCAGTGACAGGGGGTTCTACGAGCAGTACTTC. The rearrangement joins TRBV10-1 to TRBJ2-7; 7 bases match TRBD1. Germline CDR1 is WNHNN and CDR2 is SYGVQD (reference sequence). The length of the CDR3 is 13 residues. Trimming took 3 bases from V and 3 from J; bases not matched to a gene: 2.

This chain joins TRBV5-1 and TRBJ2-7; 9 nucleotides agree with TRBD2. Germline trimming cut 4 bases from V and 2 bases from J; bases unmatched to any gene: 7. CDR1 and CDR2 (germline): SGHRS, YFSETQ. This CDR3 spans 15 amino acids. The CDR3 reads CASSPPGGGAYEQYF. The CDR3 coding sequence is TGCGCCAGCAGCCCACCCGGCGGGGGGGCCTACGAGCAGTACTTC.

This clone was seen once. The chain uses TRBV15 and TRBJ2-5, with 8 bases matching TRBD2. The V segment lost 1 base and the J segment 5 bases; nucleotides outside the gene matches: 9. The CDR3 totals 16 residues. Germline CDR1 is LNHNV and CDR2 is YYDKDF (reference sequence). The CDR3: CATSRASGGPTETQYF. The CDR3, as DNA: TGTGCCACCAGCAGAGCCTCGGGGGGGCCCACGGAGACCCAGTACTTC.

V is TRBV6-1 and J is TRBJ1-5; TRBD1 matches 7 bases. Germline V gives CDR1 MNHNS, CDR2 SASEGT. There are 14 residues in the CDR3. V was clipped by 4 bases and J by 5 bases; unmatched bases: 5. In nucleotides, the CDR3 is TGTGCCAGCAGTGGAGACAGGGTCTATCAGCCCCAGCATTTT. Protein: CASSGDRVYQPQHF.